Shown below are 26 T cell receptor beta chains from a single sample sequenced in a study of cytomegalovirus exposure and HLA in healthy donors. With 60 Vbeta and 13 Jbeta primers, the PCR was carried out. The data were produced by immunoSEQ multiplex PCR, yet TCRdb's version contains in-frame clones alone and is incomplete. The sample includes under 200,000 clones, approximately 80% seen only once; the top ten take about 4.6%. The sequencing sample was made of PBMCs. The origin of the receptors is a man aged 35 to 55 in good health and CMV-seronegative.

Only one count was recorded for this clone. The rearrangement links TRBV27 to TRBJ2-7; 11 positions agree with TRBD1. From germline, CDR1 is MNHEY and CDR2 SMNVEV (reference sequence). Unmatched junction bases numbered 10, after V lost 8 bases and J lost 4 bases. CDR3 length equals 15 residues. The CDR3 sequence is CASRPRGQGVYEQYF. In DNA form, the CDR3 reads TGTGCCAGCCGCCCCAGGGGACAGGGGGTTTACGAGCAGTACTTC.

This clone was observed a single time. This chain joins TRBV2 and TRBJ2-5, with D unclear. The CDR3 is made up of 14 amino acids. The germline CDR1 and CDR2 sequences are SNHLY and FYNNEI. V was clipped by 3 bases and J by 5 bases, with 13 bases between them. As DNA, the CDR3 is TGTGCCAGCAGTGAGCGGCTAGTGCTGGAGACCCAGTACTTC. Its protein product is CASSERLVLETQYF. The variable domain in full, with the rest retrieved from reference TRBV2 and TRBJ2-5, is EPEVTQTPSHQVTQMGQEVILRCVPISNHLYFYWYRQILGQKVEFLVSFYNNEISEKSEIFDDQFSVERPDGSNFTLKIRSTKLEDSAMYFCASSERLVLETQYFGPGTRLLVL.

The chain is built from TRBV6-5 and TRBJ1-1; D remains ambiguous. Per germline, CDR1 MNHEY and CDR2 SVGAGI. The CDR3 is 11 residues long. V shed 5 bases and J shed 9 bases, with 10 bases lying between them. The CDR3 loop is CASSEARQAFF. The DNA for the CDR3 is TGTGCCAGCAGTGAAGCGCGGCAAGCTTTCTTT.

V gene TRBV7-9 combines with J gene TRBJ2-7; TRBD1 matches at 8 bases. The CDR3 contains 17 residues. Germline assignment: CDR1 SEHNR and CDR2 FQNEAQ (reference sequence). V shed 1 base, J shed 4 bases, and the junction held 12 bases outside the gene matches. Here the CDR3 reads CASSLVVGRGLLYEQYF. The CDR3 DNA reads TGTGCCAGCAGCTTAGTGGTAGGCAGGGGGCTTCTATACGAGCAGTACTTC. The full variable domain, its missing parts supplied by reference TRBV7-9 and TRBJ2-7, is DTGVSQNPRHKITKRGQNVTFRCDPISEHNRLYWYRQTLGQGPEFLTYFQNEAQLEKSRLLSDRFSAERPKGSFSTLEIQRTEQGDSAMYLCASSLVVGRGLLYEQYFGPGTRLTVT.

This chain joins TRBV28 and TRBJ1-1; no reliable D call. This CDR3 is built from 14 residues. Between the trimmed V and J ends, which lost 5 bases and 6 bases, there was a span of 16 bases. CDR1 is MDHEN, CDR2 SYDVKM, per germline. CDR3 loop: CASSKRGVHPEAFF. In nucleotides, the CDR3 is TGTGCCAGCAGTAAGCGCGGGGTTCATCCTGAAGCTTTCTTT.

The CDR3 loop reads CASSQQQARSTDTQYF. In nucleotides, the CDR3 is TGTGCCAGCAGCCAACAGCAGGCCCGCAGCACAGATACGCAGTATTTT. This chain uses TRBV14 with TRBJ2-3, with no clear D. Germline CDR1 reads SGHDN; CDR2 reads FVKESK. Deletions cut 2 bases from V and 0 bases from J, with 12 bases between. CDR3 length: 16 amino acids.

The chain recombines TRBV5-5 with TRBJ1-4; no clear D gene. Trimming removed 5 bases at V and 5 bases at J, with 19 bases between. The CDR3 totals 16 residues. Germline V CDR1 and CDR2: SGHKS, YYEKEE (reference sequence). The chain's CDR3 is CASSFPATSLNEKLFF. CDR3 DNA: TGTGCCAGCAGTTTTCCAGCGACCTCCTTGAATGAAAAACTGTTTTTT.

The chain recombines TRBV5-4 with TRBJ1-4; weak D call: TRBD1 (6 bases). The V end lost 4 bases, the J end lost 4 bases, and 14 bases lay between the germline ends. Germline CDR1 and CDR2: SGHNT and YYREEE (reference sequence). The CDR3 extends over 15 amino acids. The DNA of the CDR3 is TGTGCCAGCAGCCACCGGGGGGCCAATAATGAAAAACTGTTTTTT. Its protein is CASSHRGANNEKLFF.

The DNA of the CDR3 is TGTGCCAGCAGCTTCCGTCCGGGGACAGTTGAAGAGACCCAGTACTTC. It encodes CASSFRPGTVEETQYF. The chain links TRBV7-9 to TRBJ2-5; TRBD1 agrees at 7 bases. Germline values: CDR1 SEHNR, CDR2 FQNEAQ (reference sequence). The V segment lost 3 bases and the J segment 3 bases; nucleotides outside the gene matches: 10. The CDR3 sequence is 16 residues long.

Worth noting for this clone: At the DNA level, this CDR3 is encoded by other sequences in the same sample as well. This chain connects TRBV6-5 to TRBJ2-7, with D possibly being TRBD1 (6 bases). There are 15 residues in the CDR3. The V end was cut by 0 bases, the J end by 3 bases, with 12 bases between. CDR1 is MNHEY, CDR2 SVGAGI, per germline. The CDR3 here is CASSYSAGDNYEQYF. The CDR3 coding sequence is TGTGCCAGCAGTTACTCTGCAGGGGATAACTACGAGCAGTACTTC.

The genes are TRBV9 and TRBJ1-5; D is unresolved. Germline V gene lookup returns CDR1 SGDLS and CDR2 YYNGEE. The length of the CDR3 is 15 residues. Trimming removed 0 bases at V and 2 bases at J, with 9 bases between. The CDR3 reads CASSVDGVGNQPQHF. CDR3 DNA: TGTGCCAGCAGCGTAGACGGGGTAGGCAATCAGCCCCAGCATTTT. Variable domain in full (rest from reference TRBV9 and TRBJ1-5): DSGVTQTPKHLITATGQRVTLRCSPRSGDLSVYWYQQSLDQGLQFLIQYYNGEERAKGNILERFSAQQFPDLHSELNLSSLELGDSALYFCASSVDGVGNQPQHFGDGTRLSIL.

The CDR3 DNA reads TGTGCCAGCAGCCCAGGGGAGGAAAAACTGTTTTTT. This encodes CASSPGEEKLFF. The chain has TRBV9 and TRBJ1-4, with D perhaps matching TRBD1 (6 bases). CDR1 is SGDLS and CDR2 is YYNGEE in the germline V gene. The CDR3 extends over 12 amino acids. Trimming removed 4 bases from V and 8 bases from J, with 9 bases in between.

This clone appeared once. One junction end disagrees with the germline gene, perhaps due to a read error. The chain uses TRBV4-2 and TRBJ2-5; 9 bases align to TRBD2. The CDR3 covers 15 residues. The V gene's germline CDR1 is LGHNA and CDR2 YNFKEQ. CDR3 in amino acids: CASSQRGGQDEIQYF. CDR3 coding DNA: TGTGCCAGCAGCCAGCGGGGGGGCCAAGATGAGATCCAGTACTTC.

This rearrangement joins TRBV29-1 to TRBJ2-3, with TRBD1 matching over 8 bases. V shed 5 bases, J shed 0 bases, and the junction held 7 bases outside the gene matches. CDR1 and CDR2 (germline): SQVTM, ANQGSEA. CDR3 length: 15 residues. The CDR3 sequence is CSVLPGQVSTDTQYF. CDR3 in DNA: TGCAGCGTTTTACCGGGACAGGTTAGCACAGATACGCAGTATTTT.

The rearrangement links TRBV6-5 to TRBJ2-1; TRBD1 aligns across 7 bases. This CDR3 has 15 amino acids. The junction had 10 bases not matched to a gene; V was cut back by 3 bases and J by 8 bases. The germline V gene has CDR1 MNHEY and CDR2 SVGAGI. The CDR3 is CASSYGQGVLYEQFF. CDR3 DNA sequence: TGTGCCAGCAGTTATGGTCAGGGGGTTTTGTATGAGCAGTTCTTC.

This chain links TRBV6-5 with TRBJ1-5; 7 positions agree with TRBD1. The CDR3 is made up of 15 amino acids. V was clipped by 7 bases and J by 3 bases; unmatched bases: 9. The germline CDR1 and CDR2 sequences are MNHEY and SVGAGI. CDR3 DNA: TGTGCCAGCAATACTCCTACAGGGGTCAATCAGCCCCAGCATTTT. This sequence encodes CASNTPTGVNQPQHF.

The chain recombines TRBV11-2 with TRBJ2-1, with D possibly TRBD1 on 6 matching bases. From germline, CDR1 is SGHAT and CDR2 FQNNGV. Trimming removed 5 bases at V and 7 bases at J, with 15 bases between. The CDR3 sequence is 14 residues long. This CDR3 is CASSLHKTGNEQFF. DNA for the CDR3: TGTGCCAGCAGCCTCCATAAAACAGGGAATGAGCAGTTCTTC.

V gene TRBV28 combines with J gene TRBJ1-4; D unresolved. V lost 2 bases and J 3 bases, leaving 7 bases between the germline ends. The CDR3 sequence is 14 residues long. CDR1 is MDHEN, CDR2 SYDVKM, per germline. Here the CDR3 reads CASSLREPNEKLFF. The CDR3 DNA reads TGTGCCAGCAGTTTAAGAGAACCTAATGAAAAACTGTTTTTT.

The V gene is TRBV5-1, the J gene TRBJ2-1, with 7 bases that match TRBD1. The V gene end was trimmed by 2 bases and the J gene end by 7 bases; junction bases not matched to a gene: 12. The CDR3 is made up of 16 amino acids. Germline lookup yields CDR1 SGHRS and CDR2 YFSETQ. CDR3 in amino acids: CASSLSGQWLDNEQFF. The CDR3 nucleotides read TGCGCCAGCAGCTTATCGGGACAGTGGTTGGATAATGAGCAGTTCTTC.

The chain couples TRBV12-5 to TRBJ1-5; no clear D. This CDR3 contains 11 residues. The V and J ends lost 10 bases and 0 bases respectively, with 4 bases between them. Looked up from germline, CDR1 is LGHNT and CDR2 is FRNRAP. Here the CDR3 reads CATGSNQPQHF. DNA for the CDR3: TGTGCTACGGGTAGCAATCAGCCCCAGCATTTT.

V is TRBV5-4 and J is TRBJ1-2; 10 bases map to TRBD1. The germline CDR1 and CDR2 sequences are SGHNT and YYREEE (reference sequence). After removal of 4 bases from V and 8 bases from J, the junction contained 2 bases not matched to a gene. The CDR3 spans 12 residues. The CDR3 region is CASSRDRGGYTF. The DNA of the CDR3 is TGTGCCAGCAGCCGGGACAGGGGAGGCTACACCTTC.

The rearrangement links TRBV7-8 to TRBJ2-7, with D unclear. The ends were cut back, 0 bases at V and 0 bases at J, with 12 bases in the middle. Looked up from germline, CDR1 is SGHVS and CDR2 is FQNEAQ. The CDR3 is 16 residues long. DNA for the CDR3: TGTGCCAGCAGCTTAGCGTCCCCCTTTAACTCCTACGAGCAGTACTTC. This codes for CASSLASPFNSYEQYF.

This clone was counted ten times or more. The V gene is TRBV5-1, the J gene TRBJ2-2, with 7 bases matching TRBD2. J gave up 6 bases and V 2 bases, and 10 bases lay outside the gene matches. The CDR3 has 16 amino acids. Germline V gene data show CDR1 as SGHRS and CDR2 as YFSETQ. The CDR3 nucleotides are TGCGCCAGCAGCTTCACCGGGACTACTAGCTCCGGGGAGCTGTTTTTT. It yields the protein CASSFTGTTSSGELFF.

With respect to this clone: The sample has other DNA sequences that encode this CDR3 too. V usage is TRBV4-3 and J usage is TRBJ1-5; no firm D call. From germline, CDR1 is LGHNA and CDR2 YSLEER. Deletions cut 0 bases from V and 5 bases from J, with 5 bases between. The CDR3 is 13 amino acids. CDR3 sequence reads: CASSQDLDQPQHF. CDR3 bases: TGCGCCAGCAGCCAAGATCTCGATCAGCCCCAGCATTTT.

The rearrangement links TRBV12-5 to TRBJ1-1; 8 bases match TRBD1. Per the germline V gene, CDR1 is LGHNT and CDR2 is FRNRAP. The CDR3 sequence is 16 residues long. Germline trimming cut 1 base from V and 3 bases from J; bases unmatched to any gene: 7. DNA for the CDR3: TGTGCTAGTGGTTTGGGACAGGGGAGAGGGGACACTGAAGCTTTCTTT. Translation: CASGLGQGRGDTEAFF.

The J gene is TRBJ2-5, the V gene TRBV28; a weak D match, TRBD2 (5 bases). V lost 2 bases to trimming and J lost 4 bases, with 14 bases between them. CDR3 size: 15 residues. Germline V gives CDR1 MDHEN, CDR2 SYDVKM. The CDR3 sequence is CASSLGAAGGETQYF. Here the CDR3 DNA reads TGTGCCAGCAGTTTAGGAGCGGCGGGTGGAGAGACCCAGTACTTC.